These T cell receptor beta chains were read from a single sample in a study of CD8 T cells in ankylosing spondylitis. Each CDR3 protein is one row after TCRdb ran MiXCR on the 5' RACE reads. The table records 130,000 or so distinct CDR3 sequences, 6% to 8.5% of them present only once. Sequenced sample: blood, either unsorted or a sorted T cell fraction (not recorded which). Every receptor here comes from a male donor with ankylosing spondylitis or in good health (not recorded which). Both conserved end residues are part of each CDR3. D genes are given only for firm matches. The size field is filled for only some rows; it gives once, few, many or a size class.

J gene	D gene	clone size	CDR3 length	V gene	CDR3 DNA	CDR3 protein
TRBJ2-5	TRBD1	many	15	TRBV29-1	TGCAGCGTTCTTCCGGGACAGGGCAAGGAAGAGACCCAGTACTTC	CSVLPGQGKEETQYF
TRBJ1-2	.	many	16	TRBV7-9	TGTGCCAGCAGGGAGAAGCCCGGGATCTCTAACTATGGCTACACCTTC	CASREKPGISNYGYTF
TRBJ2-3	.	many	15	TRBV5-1	TGCGCCAGCAGCTTATTTCATGGAGGCACAGATACGCAGTATTTT	CASSLFHGGTDTQYF
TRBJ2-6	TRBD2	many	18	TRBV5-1	TGCGCCAGCAGCTTGGAAGTTCGGGGGGGCAAAGGGGCCAACGTCCTGACTTTC	CASSLEVRGGKGANVLTF
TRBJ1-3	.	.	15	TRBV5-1	TGCGCCAGCAGCTTGGTATCCGGCTCTGGAAACACCATATATTTT	CASSLVSGSGNTIYF
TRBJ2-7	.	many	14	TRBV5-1	TGCGCCAGCAGTTTGCGGACAGCGGCCTACGAGCAGTACTTC	CASSLRTAAYEQYF
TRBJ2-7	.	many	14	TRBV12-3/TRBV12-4	TGTGCCACCTCCCAGGACAGAAGCTCCTACGAGCAGTACTTC	CATSQDRSSYEQYF
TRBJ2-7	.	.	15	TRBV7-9	TGTGCCAGCAGCCTTGGGCTCCTCTGCGGCTCCGAGCAGTACTTC	CASSLGLLCGSEQYF
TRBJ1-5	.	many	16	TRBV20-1	TGCAGTGCTAGGGGGAACTCAGGGGAGGGAGATCAGCCCCAGCATTTT	CSARGNSGEGDQPQHF
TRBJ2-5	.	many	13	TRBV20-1	TGCAGTGCCCCATTAGGTACTCTAGAGACCCAGTACTTC	CSAPLGTLETQYF
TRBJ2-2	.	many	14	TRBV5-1	TGCGCCAGCGAGTTTTGGTGGAACACCGGGGAGCTGTTTTTT	CASEFWWNTGELFF
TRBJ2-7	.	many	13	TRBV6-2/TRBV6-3	TGTGCCAGCAGTTACGGGACCACCTACGAGCAGTACTTC	CASSYGTTYEQYF
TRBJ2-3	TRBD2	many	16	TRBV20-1	TGCAGTGCTAGGGCCAAACTAGCGGGAGTCTCAGATACGCAGTATTTT	CSARAKLAGVSDTQYF
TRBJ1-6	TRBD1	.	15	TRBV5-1	TGCGCCAGCAGCATTGGGACAGGCCCTAATTCACCCCTCCACTTT	CASSIGTGPNSPLHF
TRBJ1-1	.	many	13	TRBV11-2	TGTGCCAGCAGCTTAGGCCTGGTCGCTGGAGCTTTCTTT	CASSLGLVAGAFF
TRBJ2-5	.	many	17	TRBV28	TGTGCCAGCCTCCCCGGATTGGACTCATTCCCTCAAGAGACCCAGTACTTC	CASLPGLDSFPQETQYF
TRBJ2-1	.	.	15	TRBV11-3	TGTGCCAGCAGCTCCAGAGACAGCTCCTACAATGAGCAGTTCTTC	CASSSRDSSYNEQFF
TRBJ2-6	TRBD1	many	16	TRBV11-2	TGTGCCAGCAGCTGGGGACAGAGCTCTGGGGCCAACGTCCTGACTTTC	CASSWGQSSGANVLTF
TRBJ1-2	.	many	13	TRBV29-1	TGCAGCGTTGGTCTGGGGGCTGACTATGGCTACACCTTC	CSVGLGADYGYTF
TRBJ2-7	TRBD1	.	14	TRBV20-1	TGCAGTGCTCCCCCGGGACAGGGTCCCTACGAGCAGTACTTC	CSAPPGQGPYEQYF
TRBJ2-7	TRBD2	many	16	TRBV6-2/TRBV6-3	TGTGCCAGCAGCCCTAGCGGGACCTACAGCTCCTACGAGCAGTACTTC	CASSPSGTYSSYEQYF
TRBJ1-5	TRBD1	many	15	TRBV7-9	TGTGCCAGCAGCCGGACAGGGGGCGAGTCTCAGCCCCAGCATTTT	CASSRTGGESQPQHF
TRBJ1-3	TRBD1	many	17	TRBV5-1	TGCGCCAGCAGCTTGGCATTTCTCGGGACAGCTGGAAACACCATATATTTT	CASSLAFLGTAGNTIYF
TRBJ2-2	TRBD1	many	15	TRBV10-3	TGTGCCATCCAGGGGACAGACCCTAACACCGGGGAGCTGTTTTTT	CAIQGTDPNTGELFF
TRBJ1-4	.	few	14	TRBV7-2	TGTGCCAGCAGCTTATGGGGCGCGAATGAAAAACTGTTTTTT	CASSLWGANEKLFF
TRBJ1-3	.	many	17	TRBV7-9	TGTGCCAGCAGCCAGCGACAGGATAGAATCTCTGGAAACACCATATATTTT	CASSQRQDRISGNTIYF
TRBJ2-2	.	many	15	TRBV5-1	TGCGCCAGCAGCTTGGGTGACCCTGCGACCGGGGAGCTGTTTTTT	CASSLGDPATGELFF
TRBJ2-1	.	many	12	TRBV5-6	TGTGCCAGCAGCTTGTACGGAAATGAGCAGTTCTTC	CASSLYGNEQFF
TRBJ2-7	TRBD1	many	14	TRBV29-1	TGCAGCGCCCACTCCGGGACAGGGGCCTACGAGCAGTACTTC	CSAHSGTGAYEQYF
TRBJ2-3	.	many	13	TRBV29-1	TGCAGCGTTGCAAGGCTTAGCACAGATACGCAGTATTTT	CSVARLSTDTQYF
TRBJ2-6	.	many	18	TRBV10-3	TGTGCCATCAGTGAGTCATGGGGGCAGGGCTCTGGGGCCAACGTCCTGACTTTC	CAISESWGQGSGANVLTF
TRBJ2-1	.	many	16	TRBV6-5	TGTGCCAGCAGTTACAGCCTAGCTAGCTCCTACAATGAGCAGTTCTTC	CASSYSLASSYNEQFF
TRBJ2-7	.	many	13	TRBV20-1	TGCAGTGCTAGTGGGGGAGACCCCTACGAGCAGTACTTC	CSASGGDPYEQYF
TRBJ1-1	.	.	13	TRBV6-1	TGTGCCACCGTGACAGCTCTGAACACTGAAGCTTTCTTT	CATVTALNTEAFF
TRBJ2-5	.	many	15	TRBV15	TGTGCCACCAGCAAGAGGATAGGGTTCCAAGAGACCCAGTACTTC	CATSKRIGFQETQYF
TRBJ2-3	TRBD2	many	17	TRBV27	TGTGCCAGCAGTTCTACGACTAGCGGGGGGCCGTCGGATACGCAGTATTTT	CASSSTTSGGPSDTQYF
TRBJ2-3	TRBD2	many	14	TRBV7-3	TGTGCCAGCAGCGTCGGACTAGCCGGGGATACGCAGTATTTT	CASSVGLAGDTQYF
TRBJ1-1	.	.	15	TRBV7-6	TGTGCCAGCAGCTCTATCGAAGGGGCTAGCACTGAAGCTTTCTTT	CASSSIEGASTEAFF
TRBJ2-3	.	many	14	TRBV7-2	TGTGCCAGCAGCTCCAACATGCCGGGAGATACGCAGTATTTT	CASSSNMPGDTQYF
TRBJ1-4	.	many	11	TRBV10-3	TGTGCCATCAGTGATGAGGAAAAACTGTTTTTT	CAISDEEKLFF
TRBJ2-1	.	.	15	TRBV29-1	TGCAGCGCTCACCCAACAGGACTCTCCTACAATGAGCAGTTCTTC	CSAHPTGLSYNEQFF
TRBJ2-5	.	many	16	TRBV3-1	TGTGCCAGCAGCCAAGATCTGGCGGAGGAACAAGAGACCCAGTACTTC	CASSQDLAEEQETQYF
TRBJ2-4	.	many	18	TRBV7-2	TGTGCCAGCAGCTTAGCCCAGAGTGGGATAGTAGCCAAAAACATTCAGTACTTC	CASSLAQSGIVAKNIQYF
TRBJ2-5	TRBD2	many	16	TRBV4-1	TGCGCCAGCAGCCAGGGGACTAGCGGGGGAGGGAAGACCCAGTACTTC	CASSQGTSGGGKTQYF
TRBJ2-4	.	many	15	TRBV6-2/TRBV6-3	TGTGCCAGCAGCCCCGGAGGTGTAGCCAAAAACATTCAGTACTTC	CASSPGGVAKNIQYF
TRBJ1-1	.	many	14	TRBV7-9	TGTGCCAGCAGCACCCAACAGGGTCTCACTGAAGCTTTCTTT	CASSTQQGLTEAFF
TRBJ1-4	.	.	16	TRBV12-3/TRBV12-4	TGTGCCAGCAGTAGGGATCCAGGGTCAACTAATGAAAAACTGTTTTTT	CASSRDPGSTNEKLFF
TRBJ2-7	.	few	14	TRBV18	TGTGCCAGCTCCGGGGGGACAGTCAGCAACGAGCAGTACTTC	CASSGGTVSNEQYF
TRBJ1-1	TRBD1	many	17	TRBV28	TGTGCCAGCCATTCAGGGGGCGCAAACCCTAGGGACACTGAAGCTTTCTTT	CASHSGGANPRDTEAFF